This TCR beta chain originates from a study of T cells in localized non-small cell lung cancer. With respect to this clone: Its antigen is unidentified.

Study results and caveats: Uninvolved adjacent lung had more T cell clonality than any other tissue, topping tumor. When the top 100 tumor clones were examined, a median 57 of them also appeared in the adjacent lung, which was paired and uninvolved.

Here immunoSEQ multiplex PCR was the method, and the copy in TCRdb shows in-frame clones only, minus some. The sample carries tens of thousands of clones, just under 80% recorded once. Unmatched junction bases numbered 14, after V lost 5 bases and J lost 2 bases. This CDR3 is built from 19 residues. CDR1 is MNHEY and CDR2 is SMNVEV in the germline V gene (reference sequence). The rearrangement uses TRBV27 and TRBJ2-7; TRBD2 matches 14 bases. The sample was peripheral blood, taken before any cancer treatment. This receptor was obtained from a male donor older than 55 with stage III squamous cell lung carcinoma. CDR3 region: CASSASGLAGGTGAYEQYF. The CDR3 DNA sequence: TGTGCCAGCAGTGCCTCCGGACTAGCGGGAGGTACCGGCGCCTACGAGCAGTACTTC.